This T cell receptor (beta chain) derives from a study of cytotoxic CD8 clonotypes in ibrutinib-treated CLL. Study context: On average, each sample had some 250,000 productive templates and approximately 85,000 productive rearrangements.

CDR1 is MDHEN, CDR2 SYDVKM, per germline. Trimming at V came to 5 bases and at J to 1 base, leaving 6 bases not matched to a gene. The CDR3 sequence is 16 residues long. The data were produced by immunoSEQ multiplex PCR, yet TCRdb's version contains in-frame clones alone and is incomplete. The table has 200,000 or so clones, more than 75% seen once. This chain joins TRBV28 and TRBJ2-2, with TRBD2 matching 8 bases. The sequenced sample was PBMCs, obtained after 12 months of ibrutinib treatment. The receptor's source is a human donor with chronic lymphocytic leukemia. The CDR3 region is CASSELAAKNTGELFF. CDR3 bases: TGTGCCAGCAGTGAACTAGCGGCTAAGAACACCGGGGAGCTGTTTTTT.